Each of the 20 T cell receptor beta chains below was sequenced from the same sample in a study of blood T cell repertoires in COVID-19. Measured with immunoSEQ multiplex PCR; TCRdb has only the in-frame clones, and not every one. The sample lists about 170,000 clones, less than 90% occurring once. Material: peripheral blood. The origin of the receptors is a man in his sixties with acute or convalescent COVID-19.

This chain links TRBV4-3 with TRBJ2-7; 10 bases fit TRBD2. The germline V gene encodes CDR1 LGHNA and CDR2 YSLEER. Unmatched junction bases numbered 14, after V lost 8 bases and J lost 1 base. The CDR3 contains 17 residues. CDR3 amino acids: CASDPLGASGSSYEQYF. The CDR3 DNA sequence: TGCGCCAGCGACCCCCTTGGGGCTAGCGGGAGTTCCTACGAGCAGTACTTC.

Only one count was recorded for this clone. CDR3: CAISTGLNYGYTF. DNA of the CDR3: TGTGCCATTTCGACGGGACTTAACTATGGCTACACCTTC. This chain links TRBV24-1 with TRBJ1-2, with D perhaps TRBD1 (5 bases). V lost 11 bases to trimming and J lost 1 base, with 13 bases between them. Germline V gene sequence: CDR1 KGHDR, CDR2 SFDVKD. The CDR3 sequence is 13 residues long.

This clone has a single count. The V and J genes are TRBV19 and TRBJ1-1, with D unclear. Germline V gene data show CDR1 as LNHDA and CDR2 as SQIVND (reference sequence). This CDR3 has 12 amino acids. Trimming took off 7 bases at V and 6 bases at J, with 12 bases between the two ends. CDR3 sequence (DNA): TGTGCCAGTACAAGCGGGTTCGCTGAAGCTTTCTTT. Translation: CASTSGFAEAFF.

In the case of this clone: The same CDR3 also results from other DNA sequences found in this sample. The rearrangement joins TRBV24-1 to TRBJ1-2; TRBD1 agrees at 9 bases. Germline trimming cut 4 bases from V and 2 bases from J; bases unmatched to any gene: 7. This CDR3 region has 16 residues. The V gene's germline CDR1 is KGHDR and CDR2 SFDVKD. CDR3 in amino acids: CATSDPGQGLNYGYTF. Written as DNA, the CDR3 is TGTGCCACCAGTGACCCGGGACAGGGCCTAAACTATGGCTACACCTTC.

The J gene is TRBJ1-2, the V gene TRBV7-8; D call uncertain. The germline CDR1 and CDR2 sequences are SGHVS and FQNEAQ. The CDR3 is made up of 16 amino acids. Trimming removed 0 bases from V and 1 base from J, with 12 bases in between. The DNA for the CDR3 is TGTGCCAGCAGCTTAGCGGAGACGGCCCTTAACTATGGCTACACCTTC. This gives the protein CASSLAETALNYGYTF.

This clone was seen more than once but under ten times. The chain joins TRBV19 to TRBJ2-7, with D maybe TRBD2 (5 bases). Trimming took 1 base from V and 2 from J, leaving 9 bases between them. The CDR3 covers 14 residues. Germline assignment: CDR1 LNHDA and CDR2 SQIVND (reference sequence). The CDR3 region is CASSIAVSAYEQYF. As DNA, the CDR3 is TGTGCCAGTAGTATAGCTGTTAGCGCCTACGAGCAGTACTTC.

The chain combines TRBV18 with TRBJ1-2; the match to TRBD1 covers 10 bases. Unmatched junction bases numbered 6, after V lost 4 bases and J lost 4 bases. Germline CDR1 reads KGHSH; CDR2 reads LQKENI. This CDR3 contains 15 residues. The CDR3 nucleotides read TGTGCCAGCTCACTTGGGACAGGGGAAGGCTATGGCTACACCTTC. Its translation: CASSLGTGEGYGYTF.

This clone was seen only a few times. The chain carries TRBV12-3 or TRBV12-4 and TRBJ1-1, with no clear D. The CDR3 is made up of 13 amino acids. Trimming took off 3 bases at V and 5 bases at J, with 10 bases between the two ends. This chain's CDR3 is CASSFGSYTEAFF. For the CDR3, the DNA is TGTGCCAGCAGTTTCGGTAGTTATACTGAAGCTTTCTTT.

The J gene is TRBJ1-2, the V gene TRBV24-1; TRBD1 aligns across 7 bases. CDR1 and CDR2 (germline): KGHDR, SFDVKD. The J segment lost 4 bases and the V segment lost 5 bases, leaving 0 bases of the junction unmatched. This CDR3 has 12 amino acids. The CDR3 DNA is TGTGCCACCAGTGGGGACAGCTATGGCTACACCTTC. Residues: CATSGDSYGYTF.

V is TRBV30 and J is TRBJ1-2; 8 bases match TRBD1. The germline gives CDR1 GTSNPN, CDR2 SVGIG (reference sequence). This CDR3 has 11 amino acids. CDR3 sequence reads: CASDRVGGYTF. CDR3 in DNA: TGTGCTTCGGACAGGGTCGGAGGCTACACCTTC.

Comment on this clone: The sample has other DNA sequences that encode this CDR3 too. The CDR3 DNA reads TGTGCCAGCAGCCAGGGAGGTCTTGAAGCTTTCTTT. Translation: CASSQGGLEAFF. The gene calls are TRBV3-1 (or the pseudogene TRBV3-2) and TRBJ1-1; no definite D call. In germline, CDR1 is LGHDT, CDR2 YNNKEL (reference sequence). V was shortened by 3 bases and J by 7 bases, with 9 bases between the two germline ends. This CDR3 is built from 12 residues.

The CDR3 DNA is TGTGCCACCAGTGATTTGGGGACAGACACAGATACGCAGTATTTT. Translated: CATSDLGTDTDTQYF. V and J are TRBV24-1 and TRBJ2-3, with 7 bases aligning to TRBD1. The CDR3 contains 15 residues. After removal of 0 bases from V and 2 bases from J, the junction contained 1 base not matched to a gene. CDR1 is KGHDR and CDR2 is SFDVKD in the germline V gene.

This chain uses TRBV13 with TRBJ2-2; 9 bases align to TRBD2. The CDR3 length is 15 residues. V lost 5 bases and J lost 4; bases outside the gene matches: 5. Germline lookup yields CDR1 PRHDT and CDR2 FYEKMQ (reference sequence). CDR3 DNA sequence: TGTGCCAGCAGCCCGGGACTAGCTCCCACCGGGGAGCTGTTTTTT. This translates into CASSPGLAPTGELFF.

The chain couples TRBV27 to TRBJ1-2; 9 bases fit TRBD1. Germline V CDR1 and CDR2: MNHEY, SMNVEV (reference sequence). This CDR3 contains 15 residues. J gave up 4 bases and V 10 bases, and 13 bases lay outside the gene matches. The DNA of the CDR3 is TGTGCCACCTCCCTTGGGACAGGGAGCAGCTATGGCTACACCTTC. It encodes CATSLGTGSSYGYTF.

The DNA for the CDR3 is TGCAGTGCCCTATTGAGGGATACGCAGTATTTT. It specifies CSALLRDTQYF. This chain connects TRBV20-1 to TRBJ2-3, with unresolved D. The CDR3 runs to 11 residues. V lost 6 bases and J lost 6, with 10 bases in between. From germline, CDR1 is DFQATT and CDR2 SNEGSKA (reference sequence).

This chain uses TRBV6-5 with TRBJ1-5, with D possibly TRBD1 on 6 matching bases. From germline, CDR1 is MNHEY and CDR2 SVGAGI. The V and J ends lost 6 bases and 4 bases respectively, with 16 bases between them. The CDR3 sequence is 15 residues long. The CDR3 sequence is CASRLSGQPNQPQHF. The CDR3 DNA reads as TGTGCCAGCAGGTTATCAGGACAGCCAAATCAGCCCCAGCATTTT.

The chain uses TRBV29-1 and TRBJ1-2, with D tentatively TRBD1 (5 bases). The CDR3 has 14 residues. Trimming cost V 6 bases and J 0 bases, with 14 bases left between them. Germline V gene lookup returns CDR1 SQVTM and CDR2 ANQGSEA. The DNA of the CDR3 is TGCAGCGTGGGACTAAAGACGGCTAACTATGGCTACACCTTC. Translating gives CSVGLKTANYGYTF.

This clone occurred a few times. V is TRBV14 and J is TRBJ2-2, with 8 nucleotides matching TRBD2. After removal of 2 bases from V and 5 bases from J, the junction contained 7 bases not matched to a gene. The CDR3 contains 16 residues. Germline V lookup: CDR1 SGHDN, CDR2 FVKESK. DNA of the CDR3: TGTGCCAGCAGCCAAAAGGTGGCTAGCGGGACCGGGGAGCTGTTTTTT. This sequence encodes CASSQKVASGTGELFF.

The rearrangement uses TRBV6-5 and TRBJ2-1; 9 nucleotides agree with TRBD1. Germline CDR1 MNHEY, CDR2 SVGAGI. The CDR3 is 16 residues long. The junction had 9 bases not matched to a gene; V was cut back by 3 bases and J by 6 bases. The DNA for the CDR3 is TGTGCCAGCAGTTATGGCTCCGGGACAGGGATCAATGAGCAGTTCTTC. Translation gives CASSYGSGTGINEQFF.

The chain links TRBV10-2 to TRBJ1-4; 8 nucleotides agree with TRBD1. Germline assignment: CDR1 WSHSY and CDR2 SAAADI. V lost 3 bases and J lost 8; bases outside the gene matches: 5. The CDR3 spans 14 residues. The CDR3 DNA sequence: TGCGCCAGCAGTGAAACAGGGGGAGGAGAAAAACTGTTTTTT. Encoded protein: CASSETGGGEKLFF.